This T cell receptor beta chain originates from a study of OX40 agonist ivuxolimab in advanced cancers. Whole-study context: The patients received agonistic anti-OX40 (CD134) antibody ivuxolimab. General observations from the study: The study found that CD8+ T cells averaged more expanded clones than CD4+.

This CDR3 spans 14 amino acids. Germline CDR1 is SGHDT and CDR2 is YYEEEE. V was trimmed by 0 bases and J by 2 bases, leaving 9 bases between them. Some clones are missing from TCRdb's copy, which holds only in-frame ones; the method was immunoSEQ multiplex PCR. This table has fewer than 95,000 clones, over 75% appearing once. As regards this clone: Its antigen is still unknown.

The chain couples TRBV5-6 to TRBJ2-7; D remains ambiguous. Sample: CD4+ or CD8+ T cells sorted from blood, taken in a trial of the OX40 agonist ivuxolimab. The sequence derives from an adult with an advanced solid tumor such as melanoma, head and neck, liver or kidney cancer. The CDR3 reads CASSLEGRPYEQYF. CDR3 DNA: TGTGCCAGCAGCTTGGAGGGAAGGCCCTACGAGCAGTACTTC.